The clone carrying this T cell receptor (beta chain) was seen a few times. Its target is unknown. The data were taken from a study of T cell repertoires in cytomegalovirus infection. The CDR3 length is 11 residues. Germline CDR1 reads SEHNR; CDR2 reads FQNEAQ (reference sequence). V was shortened by 5 bases and J by 8 bases, with 6 bases between the two germline ends. TCRdb re-derived calls from the reads in MiXCR, one entry per CDR3 protein. The data show about 890,000 distinct CDR3 sequences, 30% to 40% seen once. The source material was cultured CD8+ T cells from PBMCs, sampled from culture after CMV antigen stimulation. This receptor was identified in a human donor in good health (CMV status not recorded). Some clones in this sample may be carry-over from other donors' samples. The chain combines TRBV7-9 with TRBJ1-4; D is unresolved. The DNA of the CDR3 is TGTGCCAGCAGCAACCGGGAAAAACTGTTTTTT. Translation gives CASSNREKLFF.